The 13 T cell receptor beta chains in this list originate from one sample, sequenced in a study of T cells expressing NK-cell markers. Reprocessing the 5' RACE reads, TCRdb reports a single entry for every CDR3 protein and omits DNA. The sample's table shows some 120,000 distinct CDR3 sequences. The sample comprised blood T cells: a sorted CD56 or NKG2C T cell subset, CD4+ or CD8+ T cells, or bulk PBMC T cells (not recorded which). Receptors originate from a woman between 18 and 70 years old in good health.

The J gene is TRBJ1-5, the V gene TRBV6-5; TCRdb lists TRBD1, though no DNA is available to test this call. This CDR3 spans 17 amino acids. CDR1 is MNHEY and CDR2 is SVGAGI in the germline V gene. This CDR3 reads CASSYRRGGAGNQPQHF.

The chain employs TRBV11-2 and TRBJ2-1; TCRdb gives TRBD2 as the D gene, but with no DNA this cannot be confirmed. The CDR3 extends over 12 amino acids. Germline V gene sequence: CDR1 SGHAT, CDR2 FQNNGV. CDR3 residues: CASSPAGNEQFF.

The CDR3 reads CSAQPSGSYEQYF. This rearrangement joins TRBV20-1 to TRBJ2-7; TCRdb proposes TRBD2, but this gene call is untestable without DNA. There are 13 residues in the CDR3. Germline V CDR1 and CDR2: DFQATT, SNEGSKA (reference sequence).

The V and J genes are TRBV12-3 or TRBV12-4 and TRBJ2-6; TCRdb's D gene call, TRBD1, goes unchecked for lack of DNA. This CDR3 is 17 amino acids long. The CDR3 loop is CASSTRQDFSGANVLTF.

The chain joins TRBV12-3 or TRBV12-4 to TRBJ2-1; there is no DNA to check the TCRdb D call of TRBD1. The CDR3 spans 12 residues. CDR3 in amino acids: CASSFSGRGQFF.

The rearrangement joins TRBV6-1 to TRBJ1-5. The CDR3 is made up of 14 amino acids. Germline V gives CDR1 MNHNS, CDR2 SASEGT. The CDR3 sequence is CASSEEGTAQPQHF.

The chain has TRBV28 and TRBJ1-4; TCRdb's D call, TRBD1, is unchecked because there is no DNA. Germline-derived CDR1 and CDR2 are MDHEN and SYDVKM. CDR3 length: 14 residues. This chain's CDR3 is CASSFRDSEEKLFF. Combining the CDR3 with reference TRBV28 and TRBJ1-4 gives the whole variable domain DVKVTQSSRYLVKRTGEKVFLECVQDMDHENMFWYRQDPGLGLRLIYFSYDVKMKEKGDIPEGYSVSREKKERFSLILESASTNQTSMYLCASSFRDSEEKLFFGSGTQLSVL.

V usage is TRBV29-1 and J usage is TRBJ2-7; TCRdb calls TRBD1, which cannot be checked without DNA. Germline CDR1 SQVTM, CDR2 ANQGSEA. The length of the CDR3 is 12 residues. CDR3 protein: CSVGLGATEQYF.

This chain joins TRBV27 and TRBJ2-5. Germline V gives CDR1 MNHEY, CDR2 SMNVEV (reference sequence). This CDR3 has 15 residues. CDR3 amino acids: CASSLSPAYQETQYF.

This chain links TRBV5-6 with TRBJ2-5; TCRdb returns TRBD2, unconfirmable since there is no DNA. CDR1 SGHDT and CDR2 YYEEEE come from the germline V gene. The CDR3 is 14 amino acids. The CDR3 region is CASSLWTSWETQYF.

The chain links TRBV30 to TRBJ2-7; TCRdb indicates TRBD1, and absent DNA this call remains unverified. Germline lookup yields CDR1 GTSNPN and CDR2 SVGIG (reference sequence). CDR3 length: 13 amino acids. The CDR3 reads CAWSFGGPGEQYF.

V usage is TRBV2 and J usage is TRBJ2-2. Germline CDR1 and CDR2: SNHLY and FYNNEI. There are 15 residues in the CDR3. Here the CDR3 reads CASSELTVGTGELFF.

The V call is TRBV7-9, the J call TRBJ2-3; TCRdb designates TRBD2, a call that cannot be tested without DNA. The V gene's germline CDR1 is SEHNR and CDR2 FQNEAQ (reference sequence). The CDR3 length is 15 residues. The CDR3 reads CASFLSGGAADTQYF.